The clone carrying this T cell receptor beta chain was detected many times. Its antigen is as yet unknown. Full-length variable regions came from constant-region reverse primers plus semi-nested Nested Universal Primer A PCR. TCRdb re-called the 5' RACE reads with MiXCR, one entry per CDR3 protein. The sample includes fewer than 65,000 distinct CDR3 sequences, 25% to 35% of them seen just once. Findings and caveats of the study: Greatest tumor Treg TCR overlap was with tumor naive CD4+ cells. Whole repertoires were not studied in the larger cohort, only one V-J beta rearrangement.

Looked up from germline, CDR1 is MNHEY and CDR2 is SVGEGT. Trimming removed 4 bases from V and 3 bases from J; junction bases left unmatched: 5. The CDR3 has 14 residues. The genes are TRBV6-2 or TRBV6-3 and TRBJ2-5; 7 bases are shared with TRBD2. The sequenced sample was tumor-infiltrating naive CD4+ T cells sorted from the breast tumor. Subset specified: naive CD4+ T cells, CD4+CD45RA+CD25-. The clonotype comes from a female donor with breast cancer. In nucleotides, the CDR3 is TGTGCCAGCAGTTGGAAACTAGCGAAAGAGACCCAGTACTTC. Its translation: CASSWKLAKETQYF.